This T cell receptor beta chain derives from a study of cytomegalovirus exposure and HLA in healthy donors. Study background: Researchers found that approximately 80% of fewer than 450 genotyped donors fell within the Caucasian-associated ancestry cluster.

Findings of the study overall: Because they were indistinguishable, some V segments, including TRBV6-2 and TRBV6-3, were excluded. A cluster of highly shared sequence variants was likely a sequencing artifact. With later analysis, a missense DCLRE1C variant became linked to TCR beta V- and J-gene trimming.

Comments on this clone: The antigen is unknown.

V lost 3 bases and J 7 bases, leaving 9 bases between the germline ends. The length of the CDR3 is 12 residues. Germline-derived CDR1 and CDR2 are MDHEN and SYDVKM. This PCR relied on a set of 60 Vbeta primers and 13 Jbeta primers. Clones were sequenced by immunoSEQ multiplex PCR, and TCRdb holds only the in-frame ones, with some missing. The data contain 80,000 or so clones, roughly two thirds of them singletons. J is TRBJ1-2 and V is TRBV28; no clear D. The source is a woman aged 45-59 years in good health and CMV-seropositive. Sequencing used PBMCs. The CDR3 region is CASSLYATGYTF. The CDR3 DNA reads as TGTGCCAGCAGTTTGTACGCTACTGGCTACACCTTC.